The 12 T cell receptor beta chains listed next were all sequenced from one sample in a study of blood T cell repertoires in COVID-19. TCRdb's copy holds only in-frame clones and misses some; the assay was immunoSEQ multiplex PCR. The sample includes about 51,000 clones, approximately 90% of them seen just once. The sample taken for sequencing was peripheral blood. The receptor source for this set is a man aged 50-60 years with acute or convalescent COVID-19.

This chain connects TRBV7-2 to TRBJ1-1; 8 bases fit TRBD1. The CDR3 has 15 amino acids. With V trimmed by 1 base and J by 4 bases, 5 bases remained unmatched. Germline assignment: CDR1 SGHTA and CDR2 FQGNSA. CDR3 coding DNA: TGTGCCAGCAGCTTAGGGTCAACAGGGGGCACTGAAGCTTTCTTT. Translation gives CASSLGSTGGTEAFF. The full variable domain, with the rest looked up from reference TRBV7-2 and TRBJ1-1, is GAGVSQSPSNKVTEKGKDVELRCDPISGHTALYWYRQSLGQGLEFLIYFQGNSAPDKSGLPSDRFSAERTGGSVSTLTIQRTQQEDSAVYLCASSLGSTGGTEAFFGQGTRLTVV.

CDR3 sequence reads: CASSLALVGDTQYF. CDR3 bases: TGTGCCAGCAGCTTAGCCCTAGTCGGAGATACGCAGTATTTT. The chain links TRBV7-2 to TRBJ2-3; D gene uncertain. The CDR3 has 14 residues. V lost 0 bases to trimming and J lost 5 bases, with 9 bases between them. The germline gives CDR1 SGHTA, CDR2 FQGNSA.

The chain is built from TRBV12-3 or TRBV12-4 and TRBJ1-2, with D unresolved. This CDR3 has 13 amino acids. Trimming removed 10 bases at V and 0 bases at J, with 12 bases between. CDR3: CAIGPGANYGYTF. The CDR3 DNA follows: TGTGCCATTGGACCCGGGGCTAACTATGGCTACACCTTC.

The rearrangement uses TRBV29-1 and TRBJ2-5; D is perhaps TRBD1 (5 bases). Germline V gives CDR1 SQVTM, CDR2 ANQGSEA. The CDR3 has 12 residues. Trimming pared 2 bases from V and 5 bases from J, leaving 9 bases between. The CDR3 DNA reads TGCAGCGTTGAACGGTCAGGGGAGACCCAGTACTTC. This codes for CSVERSGETQYF.

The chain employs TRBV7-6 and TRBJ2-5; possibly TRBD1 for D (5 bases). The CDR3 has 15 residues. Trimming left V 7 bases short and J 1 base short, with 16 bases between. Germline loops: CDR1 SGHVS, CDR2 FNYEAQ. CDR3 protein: CASTQMAGPQETQYF. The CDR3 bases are TGTGCCAGCACCCAAATGGCAGGGCCCCAAGAGACCCAGTACTTC.

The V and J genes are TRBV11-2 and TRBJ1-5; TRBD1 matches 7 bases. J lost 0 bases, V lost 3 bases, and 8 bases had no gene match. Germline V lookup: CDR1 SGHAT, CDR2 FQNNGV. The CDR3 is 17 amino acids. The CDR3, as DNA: TGTGCCAGCAGCTTCGGACAGGTGAGAAATAGCAATCAGCCCCAGCATTTT. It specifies CASSFGQVRNSNQPQHF.

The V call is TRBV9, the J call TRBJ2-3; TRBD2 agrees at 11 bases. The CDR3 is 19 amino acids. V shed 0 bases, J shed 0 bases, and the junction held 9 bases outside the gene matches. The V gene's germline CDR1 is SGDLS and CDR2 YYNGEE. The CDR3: CASSVAPSGGSSSTDTQYF. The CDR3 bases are TGTGCCAGCAGCGTAGCCCCTAGCGGGGGGTCTTCTAGCACAGATACGCAGTATTTT.

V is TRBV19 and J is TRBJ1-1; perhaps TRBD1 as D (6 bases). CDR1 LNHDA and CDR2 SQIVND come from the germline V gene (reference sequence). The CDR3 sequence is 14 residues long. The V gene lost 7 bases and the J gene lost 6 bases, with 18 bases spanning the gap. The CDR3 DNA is TGTGCCAGTACCGATAGACCGGGACAACCTGAAGCTTTCTTT. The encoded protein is CASTDRPGQPEAFF.

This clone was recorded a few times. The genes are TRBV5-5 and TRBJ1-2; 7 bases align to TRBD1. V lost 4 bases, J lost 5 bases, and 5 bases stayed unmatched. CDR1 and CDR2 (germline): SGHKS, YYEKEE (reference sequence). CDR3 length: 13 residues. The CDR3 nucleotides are TGTGCCAGCAGCCAGACAGGGTTTTATGGCTACACCTTC. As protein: CASSQTGFYGYTF.

The CDR3 DNA is TGTGCCAGTAGCTCACCAGGGGGGCCCACAGATACGCAGTATTTT. This translates into CASSSPGGPTDTQYF. This sequence joins TRBV19 and TRBJ2-3; TRBD1 is a possible D gene (7 bases). V was pared by 6 bases and J by 2 bases, with 15 bases between. This CDR3 has 15 amino acids. Germline V gene data show CDR1 as LNHDA and CDR2 as SQIVND (reference sequence).

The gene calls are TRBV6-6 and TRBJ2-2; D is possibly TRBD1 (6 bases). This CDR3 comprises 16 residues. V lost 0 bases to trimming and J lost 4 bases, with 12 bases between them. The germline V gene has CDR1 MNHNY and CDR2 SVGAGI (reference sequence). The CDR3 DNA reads TGTGCCAGCAGTTACTCGAGGACAGCAATCACCGGGGAGCTGTTTTTT. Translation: CASSYSRTAITGELFF.

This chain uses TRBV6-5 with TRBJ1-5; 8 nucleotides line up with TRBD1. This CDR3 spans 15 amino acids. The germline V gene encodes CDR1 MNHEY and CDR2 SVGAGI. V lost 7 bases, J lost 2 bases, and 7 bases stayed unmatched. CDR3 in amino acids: CASNADRAGNQPQHF. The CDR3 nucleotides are TGTGCCAGCAATGCGGACAGGGCCGGCAATCAGCCCCAGCATTTT.